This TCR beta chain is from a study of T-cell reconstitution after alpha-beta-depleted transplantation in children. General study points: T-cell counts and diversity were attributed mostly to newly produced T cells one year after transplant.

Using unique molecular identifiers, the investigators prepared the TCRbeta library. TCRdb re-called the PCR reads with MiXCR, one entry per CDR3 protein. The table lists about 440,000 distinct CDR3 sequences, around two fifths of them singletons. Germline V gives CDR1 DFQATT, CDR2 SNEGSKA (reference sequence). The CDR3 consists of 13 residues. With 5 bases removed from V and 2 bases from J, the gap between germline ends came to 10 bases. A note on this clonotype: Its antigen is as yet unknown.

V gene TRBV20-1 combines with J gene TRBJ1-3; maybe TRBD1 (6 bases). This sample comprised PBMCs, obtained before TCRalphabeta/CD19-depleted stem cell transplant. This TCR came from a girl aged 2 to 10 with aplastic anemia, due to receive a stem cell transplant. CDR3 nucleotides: TGCAGTGCTGGCAGGGGAACTGGAAACACCATATATTTT. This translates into CSAGRGTGNTIYF.